This T cell receptor (beta chain) derives from a study of cytomegalovirus exposure and HLA in healthy donors. 60 Vbeta and 13 Jbeta primers were used in PCR. The assay was immunoSEQ multiplex PCR, and TCRdb's table has in-frame clones only and misses some. The data hold roughly 150,000 clones, with 70% observed a single time. Germline assignment: CDR1 LNHDA and CDR2 SQIVND (reference sequence). The CDR3 spans 14 residues. On this clone itself: Its antigen is as yet unknown. Germline is not matched at one junction end, which may reflect a read error.

General study results and limits: Reportedly, TCR beta sequences accurately predicted HLA-A and HLA-B alleles in most subjects. For most TCR beta V segments, an earlier analysis put the productive rate at about 87% or about 30% of the time.

This clonotype was obtained from a woman in her sixties or seventies in good health and CMV-seropositive. The sample comprised PBMCs. The V gene is TRBV19, the J gene TRBJ2-5; 8 bases agree with TRBD1. The CDR3 DNA sequence: TGTGCCAGCAGTAGCCAGGGGGCGCGCGAGACCCAGTACTTC. It encodes CASSSQGARETQYF.